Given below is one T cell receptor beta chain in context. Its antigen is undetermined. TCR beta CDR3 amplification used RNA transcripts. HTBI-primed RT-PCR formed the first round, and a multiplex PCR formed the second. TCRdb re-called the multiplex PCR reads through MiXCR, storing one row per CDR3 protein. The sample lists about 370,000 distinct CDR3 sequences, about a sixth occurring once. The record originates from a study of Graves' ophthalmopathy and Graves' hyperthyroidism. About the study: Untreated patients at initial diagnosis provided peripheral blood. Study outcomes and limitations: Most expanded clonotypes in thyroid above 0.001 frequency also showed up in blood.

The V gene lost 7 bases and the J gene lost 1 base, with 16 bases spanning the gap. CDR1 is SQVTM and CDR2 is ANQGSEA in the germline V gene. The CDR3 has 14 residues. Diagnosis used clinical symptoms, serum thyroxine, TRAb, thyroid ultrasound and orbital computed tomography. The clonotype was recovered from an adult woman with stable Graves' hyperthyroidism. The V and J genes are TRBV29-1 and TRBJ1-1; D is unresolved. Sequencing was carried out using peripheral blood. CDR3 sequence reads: CSAVKPPGNTEAFF. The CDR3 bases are TGCAGCGCCGTGAAACCGCCAGGGAACACTGAAGCTTTCTTT.